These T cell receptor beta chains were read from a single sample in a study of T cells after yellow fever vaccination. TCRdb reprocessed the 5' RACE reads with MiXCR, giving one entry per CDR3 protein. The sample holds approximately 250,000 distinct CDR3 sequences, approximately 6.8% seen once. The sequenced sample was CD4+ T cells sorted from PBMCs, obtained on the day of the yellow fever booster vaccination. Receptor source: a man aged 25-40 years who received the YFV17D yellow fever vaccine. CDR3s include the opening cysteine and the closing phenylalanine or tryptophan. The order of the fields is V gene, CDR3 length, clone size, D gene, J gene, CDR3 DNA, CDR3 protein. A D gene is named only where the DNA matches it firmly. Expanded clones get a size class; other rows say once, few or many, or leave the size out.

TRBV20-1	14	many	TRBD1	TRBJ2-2	TGCAGTGCCGAAAAGGGGGCCGGGACCGGGGAGCTGTTTTTT	CSAEKGAGTGELFF
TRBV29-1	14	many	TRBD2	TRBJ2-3	TGCAGCTACTTACCGGGACTACTCACAGATACGCAGTATTTT	CSYLPGLLTDTQYF
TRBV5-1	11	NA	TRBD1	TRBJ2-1	TGCGCCAGCAGGCTGGACAGGGAGCAGTTCTTC	CASRLDREQFF
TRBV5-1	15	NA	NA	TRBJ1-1	TGCGCCAGCAGCTTGGACGGCTCAAGTGGGACTGAAGCTTTCTTT	CASSLDGSSGTEAFF
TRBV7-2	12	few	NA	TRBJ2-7	TGTGCCAGCAATCGCGGAGGGGACGAGCAGTACTTC	CASNRGGDEQYF
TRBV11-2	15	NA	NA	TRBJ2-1	TGTGCCAGCAGCTTAGGCTTTAGTCCGGGTAATGAGCAGTTCTTC	CASSLGFSPGNEQFF
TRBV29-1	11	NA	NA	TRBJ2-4	TGCAGCGGCTTAGCCAAAAACATTCAGTACTTC	CSGLAKNIQYF
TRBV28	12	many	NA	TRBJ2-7	TGTGCCAGCGCCCTTTTTCAATACGAGCAGTACTTC	CASALFQYEQYF
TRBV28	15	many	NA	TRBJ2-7	TGTGCCAGCAGTTTAGAGTACCTTAGAACCTACGAGCAGTACTTC	CASSLEYLRTYEQYF
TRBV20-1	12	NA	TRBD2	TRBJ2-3	TGCAGTGCTGTCGGGGGGTTCGATACGCAGTATTTT	CSAVGGFDTQYF
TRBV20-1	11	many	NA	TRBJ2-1	TGCAGCCCAGGGCAGGGAAATGAGCAGTTCTTC	CSPGQGNEQFF
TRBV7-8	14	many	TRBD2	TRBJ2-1	TGTGCCAGCAGCTGGGGGGGATTTGGCAATGAGCAGTTCTTC	CASSWGGFGNEQFF
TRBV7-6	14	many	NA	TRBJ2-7	TGTGCCAGCAGCTTAGCGGGGGGTGCCTACGAGCAGTACTTC	CASSLAGGAYEQYF
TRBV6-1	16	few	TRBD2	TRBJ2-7	TGTGCCAGCAGCTTTTCTTTTCGCGGGGGAGATTACGAGCAGTACTTC	CASSFSFRGGDYEQYF
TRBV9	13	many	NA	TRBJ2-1	TGTGCCAGCAGCCCCCATCCCGGCGATGAGCAGTTCTTC	CASSPHPGDEQFF
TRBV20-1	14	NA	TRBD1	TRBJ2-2	TGCAGTGCTAGTACGGGACAGGGAATCGGGGAGCTGTTTTTT	CSASTGQGIGELFF
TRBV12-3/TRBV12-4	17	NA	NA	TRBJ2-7	TGTGCCAGCAGTTTAACTTATCGGGACCCGGGGACGAGCGAGCAGTACTTC	CASSLTYRDPGTSEQYF
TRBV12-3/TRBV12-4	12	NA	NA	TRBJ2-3	TGTGCCAGCAGTCCGATTACAGATACGCAGTATTTT	CASSPITDTQYF
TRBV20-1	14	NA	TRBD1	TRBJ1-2	TGCAGTGCTAGAGAGGGACAGGGTATCGGTGGCTACACCTTC	CSAREGQGIGGYTF
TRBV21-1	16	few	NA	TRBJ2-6	TGTGCCAGCAGCAAAGCGCACAGCCCTGGGGCCAACGTCCTGACTTTC	CASSKAHSPGANVLTF
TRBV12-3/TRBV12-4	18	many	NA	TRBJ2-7	TGTGCCAGCAGTTTTGGCCGAAGGGACGGCCTTAGCTCCTACGAGCAGTACTTC	CASSFGRRDGLSSYEQYF
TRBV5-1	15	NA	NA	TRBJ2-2	TGCGCCAGCAGCGCCCCGGGAGCCAGCACCGGGGAGCTGTTTTTT	CASSAPGASTGELFF
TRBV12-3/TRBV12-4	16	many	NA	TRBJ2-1	TGTGCCAGCAGTCCCGGCCAACAGGGTTGGAACAATGAGCAGTTCTTC	CASSPGQQGWNNEQFF
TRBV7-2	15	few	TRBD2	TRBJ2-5	TGTGCCAGCAGCGCGCTGAGCGGGGTTGGGGAGACCCAGTACTTC	CASSALSGVGETQYF
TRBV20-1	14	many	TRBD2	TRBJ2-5	TGCAGTGCTACCAAGACTAGCGGTGAAGAGACCCAGTACTTC	CSATKTSGEETQYF
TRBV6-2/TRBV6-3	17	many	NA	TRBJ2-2	TGTGCCAGCAGTTCCCCCAGGGGACGTCCGAACACCGGGGAGCTGTTTTTT	CASSSPRGRPNTGELFF
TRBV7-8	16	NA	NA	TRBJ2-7	TGTGCCAGCAGCTTAGCCTCCACCCCGGGTACAGGCGAGCAGTACTTC	CASSLASTPGTGEQYF
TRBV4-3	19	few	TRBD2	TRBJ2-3	TGCGCCAGCAGCCAAGATCGGGGTCAAGCGGGAGGGAGCACAGATACGCAGTATTTT	CASSQDRGQAGGSTDTQYF
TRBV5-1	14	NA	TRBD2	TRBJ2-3	TGCGCCAGCAGCTCCACTAGCGGGGCAGATACGCAGTATTTT	CASSSTSGADTQYF
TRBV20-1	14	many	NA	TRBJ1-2	TGCAGTTGCTCTTCGGGGGGACTTAACTATGGCTACACCTTC	CSCSSGGLNYGYTF
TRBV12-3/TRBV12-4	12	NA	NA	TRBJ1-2	TGTGCCAGCAGGCCGCCCGAGGGTGGCTACACCTTC	CASRPPEGGYTF
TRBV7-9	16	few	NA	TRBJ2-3	TGTGCCGGCGTGGCATCCGGGAGTGGTAGCACAGATACGCAGTATTTT	CAGVASGSGSTDTQYF
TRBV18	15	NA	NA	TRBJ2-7	TGTGCCAGCTCACCAAGGGTCCGGGGCGGGCGCGAGCAGTACTTC	CASSPRVRGGREQYF
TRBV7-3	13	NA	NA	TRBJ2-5	TGTGCCAGCAGCCATCAGGAGGACTCGACCCAGTACTTC	CASSHQEDSTQYF
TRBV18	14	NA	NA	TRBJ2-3	TGTGCCAGCTCACCAGCCACTAACACAGATACGCAGTATTTT	CASSPATNTDTQYF
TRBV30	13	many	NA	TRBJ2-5	TGTGCCTTGCACATGGCGTGGGGAGAGACCCAGTACTTC	CALHMAWGETQYF
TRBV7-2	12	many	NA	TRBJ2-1	TGTGCCAGCAGCTGGTCGGCGGAAAGAAGTTTCTTC	CASSWSAERSFF
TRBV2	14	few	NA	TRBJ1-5	TGTGCCAGTAGACCAGGGTTAAGCAATCAGCCCCAGCATTTT	CASRPGLSNQPQHF
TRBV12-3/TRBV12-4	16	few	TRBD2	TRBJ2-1	TGTGCCAGCAGCATGGATCTAGCGGGAGGGGGCGGTGAGCAGTTCTTC	CASSMDLAGGGGEQFF
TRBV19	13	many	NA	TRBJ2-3	TGTGCCAGTAGTCCAGGGGCGGGAGATACGCAGTATTTT	CASSPGAGDTQYF
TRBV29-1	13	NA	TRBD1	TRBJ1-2	TGCAGCCCTTGGGCTGGACAGGGTCCTGGCTACACCTTC	CSPWAGQGPGYTF
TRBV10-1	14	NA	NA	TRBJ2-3	TGCGCCAGCAGTGACATTGGGGCCACAGATACGCAGTATTTT	CASSDIGATDTQYF
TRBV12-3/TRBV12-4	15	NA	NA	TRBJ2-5	TGTGCCAGCAGTTGTCCCCCAACTGCGGGGGAGACCCAGTACTTC	CASSCPPTAGETQYF
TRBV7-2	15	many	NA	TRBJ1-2	TGTGCCAGCAGCTTAGAGGCTGGGGCCAACTATGGCTACACCTTC	CASSLEAGANYGYTF
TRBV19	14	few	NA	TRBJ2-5	TGTGCCAGTAGGGGGGGAATTGGGCGAGAGACCCAGTACTTC	CASRGGIGRETQYF
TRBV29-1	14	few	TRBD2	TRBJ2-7	TGCAGCGTTTCGCTAGCGGGAGGATCCTACGAGCAGTACTTC	CSVSLAGGSYEQYF
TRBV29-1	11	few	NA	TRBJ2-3	TGCAGCGTTGCTCACGACTATACGCAGTATTTT	CSVAHDYTQYF
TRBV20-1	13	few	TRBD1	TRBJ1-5	TGCAGTGCCAGACAGGGGGGGGGACAGCCCCAGCATTTT	CSARQGGGQPQHF
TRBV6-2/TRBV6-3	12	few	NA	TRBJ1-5	TGTGCCAGCAGGTCAGGGGTACAGCCCCAGCATTTT	CASRSGVQPQHF